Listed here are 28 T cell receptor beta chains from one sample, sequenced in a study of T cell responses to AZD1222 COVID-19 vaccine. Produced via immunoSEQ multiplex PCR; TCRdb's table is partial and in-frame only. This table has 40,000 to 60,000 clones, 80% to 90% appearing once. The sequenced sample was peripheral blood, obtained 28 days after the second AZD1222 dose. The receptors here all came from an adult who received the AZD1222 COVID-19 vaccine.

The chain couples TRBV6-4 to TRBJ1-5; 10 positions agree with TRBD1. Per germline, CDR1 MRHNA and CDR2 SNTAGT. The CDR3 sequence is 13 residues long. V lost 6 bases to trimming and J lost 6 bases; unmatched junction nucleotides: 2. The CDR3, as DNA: TGTGCCAGCAGCCGGGACAGGGGTCAGCCCCAGCATTTT. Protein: CASSRDRGQPQHF.

CDR3 sequence reads: CASSPFTVATNEKLFF. CDR3 DNA sequence: TGTGCCAGCTCACCATTTACAGTCGCAACTAATGAAAAACTGTTTTTT. The V gene is TRBV18, the J gene TRBJ1-4; D is unresolved. The germline V gene encodes CDR1 KGHSH and CDR2 LQKENI. The CDR3 has 16 residues. The ends were cut back, 2 bases at V and 0 bases at J, with 10 bases in the middle.

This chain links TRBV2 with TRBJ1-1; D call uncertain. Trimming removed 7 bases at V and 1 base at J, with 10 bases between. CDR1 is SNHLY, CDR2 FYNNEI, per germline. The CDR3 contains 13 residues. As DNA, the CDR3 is TGTGCCAGCATAAGGTCGGCGAACACTGAAGCTTTCTTT. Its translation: CASIRSANTEAFF.

The chain's CDR3 is CSVALAGPYNEQFF. In DNA, the CDR3 is TGCAGCGTGGCACTTGCGGGACCCTACAATGAGCAGTTCTTC. The V and J genes are TRBV29-1 and TRBJ2-1, with D possibly TRBD2 on 6 matching bases. The ends were cut back, 6 bases at V and 2 bases at J, with 14 bases in the middle. The germline V gene has CDR1 SQVTM and CDR2 ANQGSEA. The CDR3 is made up of 14 amino acids.

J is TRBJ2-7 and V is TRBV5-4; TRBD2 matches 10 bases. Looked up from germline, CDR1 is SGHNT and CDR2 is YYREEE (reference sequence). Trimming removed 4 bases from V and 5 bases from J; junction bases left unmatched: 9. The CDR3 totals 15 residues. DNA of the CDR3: TGTGCCAGCAGCGACCCTAGCGGGAGACTCGACGAGCAGTACTTC. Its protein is CASSDPSGRLDEQYF.

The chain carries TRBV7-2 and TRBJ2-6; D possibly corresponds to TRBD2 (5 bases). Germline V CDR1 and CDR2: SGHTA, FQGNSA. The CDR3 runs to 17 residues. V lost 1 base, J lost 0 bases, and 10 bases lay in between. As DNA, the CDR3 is TGTGCCAGCAGCTTAGGGGGAGCGGTCTCTGGGGCCAACGTCCTGACTTTC. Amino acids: CASSLGGAVSGANVLTF. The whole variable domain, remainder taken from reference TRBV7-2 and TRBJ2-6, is GAGVSQSPSNKVTEKGKDVELRCDPISGHTALYWYRQSLGQGLEFLIYFQGNSAPDKSGLPSDRFSAERTGGSVSTLTIQRTQQEDSAVYLCASSLGGAVSGANVLTFGAGSRLTVL.

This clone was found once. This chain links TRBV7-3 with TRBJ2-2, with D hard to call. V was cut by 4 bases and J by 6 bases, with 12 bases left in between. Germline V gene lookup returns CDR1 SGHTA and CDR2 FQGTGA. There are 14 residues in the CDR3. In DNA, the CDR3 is TGTGCCAGCAGCTCCCCCTTTTTGGCCGGGGAGCTGTTTTTT. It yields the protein CASSSPFLAGELFF.

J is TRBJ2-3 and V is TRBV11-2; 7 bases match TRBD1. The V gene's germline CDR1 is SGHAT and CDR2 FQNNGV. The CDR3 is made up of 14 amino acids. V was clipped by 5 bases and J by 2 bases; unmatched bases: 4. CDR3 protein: CASSPDRPTDTQYF. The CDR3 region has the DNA TGTGCCAGCAGCCCGGACAGGCCCACAGATACGCAGTATTTT.

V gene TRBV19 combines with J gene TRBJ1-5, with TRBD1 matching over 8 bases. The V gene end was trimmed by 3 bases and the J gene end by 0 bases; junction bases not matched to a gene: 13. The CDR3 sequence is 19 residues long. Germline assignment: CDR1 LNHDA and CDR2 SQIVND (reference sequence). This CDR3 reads CASSMTGAYTVYSNQPQHF. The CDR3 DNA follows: TGTGCCAGTAGTATGACAGGGGCCTATACGGTCTATAGCAATCAGCCCCAGCATTTT.

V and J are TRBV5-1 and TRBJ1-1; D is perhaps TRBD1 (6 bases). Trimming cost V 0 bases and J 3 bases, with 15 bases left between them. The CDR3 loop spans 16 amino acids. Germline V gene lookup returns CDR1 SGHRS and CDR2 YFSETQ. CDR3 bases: TGCGCCAGCAGCTTGGCCCCAGGGGAGCTGGACACTGAAGCTTTCTTT. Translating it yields CASSLAPGELDTEAFF.

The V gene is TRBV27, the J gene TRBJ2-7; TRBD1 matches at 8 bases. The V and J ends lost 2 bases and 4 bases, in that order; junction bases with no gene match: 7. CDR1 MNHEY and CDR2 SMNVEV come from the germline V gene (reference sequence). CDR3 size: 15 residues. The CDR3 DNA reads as TGTGCCAGCAGTTTAGTTCAGGGGGCCCGATACGAGCAGTACTTC. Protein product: CASSLVQGARYEQYF.

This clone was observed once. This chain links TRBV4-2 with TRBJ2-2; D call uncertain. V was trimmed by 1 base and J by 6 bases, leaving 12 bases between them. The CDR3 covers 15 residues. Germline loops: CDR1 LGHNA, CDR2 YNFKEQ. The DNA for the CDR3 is TGTGCCAGCAGCCAAGCCTTAACCAGTGCCGGGGAGCTGTTTTTT. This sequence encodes CASSQALTSAGELFF.

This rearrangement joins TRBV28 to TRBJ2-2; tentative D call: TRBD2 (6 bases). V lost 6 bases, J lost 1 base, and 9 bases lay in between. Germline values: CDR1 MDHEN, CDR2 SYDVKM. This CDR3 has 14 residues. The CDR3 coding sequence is TGTGCCAGCAGAAACGGGGGGAACACCGGGGAGCTGTTTTTT. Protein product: CASRNGGNTGELFF.

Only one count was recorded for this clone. In DNA form, the CDR3 reads TGTGCCTGCGGGGGAATGAGCAATCAGCCCCAGCATTTT. Translation gives CACGGMSNQPQHF. V and J are TRBV30 and TRBJ1-5; the D gene is possibly TRBD1 (5 bases). Trimming removed 6 bases from V and 1 base from J, with 10 bases in between. The V gene's germline CDR1 is GTSNPN and CDR2 SVGIG (reference sequence). This CDR3 region has 13 residues.

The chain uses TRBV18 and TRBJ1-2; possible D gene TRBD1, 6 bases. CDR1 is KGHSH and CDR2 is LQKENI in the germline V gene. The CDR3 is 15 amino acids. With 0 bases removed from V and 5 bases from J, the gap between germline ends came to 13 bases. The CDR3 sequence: CASSPPNRAGYGYTF. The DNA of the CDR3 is TGTGCCAGCTCACCACCGAACAGGGCGGGATATGGCTACACCTTC.

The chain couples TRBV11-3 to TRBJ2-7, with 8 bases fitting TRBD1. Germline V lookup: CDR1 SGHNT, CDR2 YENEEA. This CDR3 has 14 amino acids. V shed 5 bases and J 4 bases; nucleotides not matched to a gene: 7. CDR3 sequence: CASSKNRQGYEQYF. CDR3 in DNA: TGTGCCAGCAGCAAAAACCGACAGGGGTACGAGCAGTACTTC.

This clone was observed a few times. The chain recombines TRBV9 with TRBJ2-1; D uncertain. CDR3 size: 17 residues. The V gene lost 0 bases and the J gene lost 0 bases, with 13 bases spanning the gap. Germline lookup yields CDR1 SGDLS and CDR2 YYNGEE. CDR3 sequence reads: CASSVEMFPSSYNEQFF. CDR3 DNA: TGTGCCAGCAGCGTAGAGATGTTCCCGAGCTCCTACAATGAGCAGTTCTTC.

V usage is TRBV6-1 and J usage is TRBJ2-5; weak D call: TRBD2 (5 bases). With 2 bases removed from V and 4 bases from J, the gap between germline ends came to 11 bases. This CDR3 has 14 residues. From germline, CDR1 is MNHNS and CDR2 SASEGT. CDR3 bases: TGTGCCAGCAGTGAACCCCCCGCGGGAGAGACCCAGTACTTC. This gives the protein CASSEPPAGETQYF.

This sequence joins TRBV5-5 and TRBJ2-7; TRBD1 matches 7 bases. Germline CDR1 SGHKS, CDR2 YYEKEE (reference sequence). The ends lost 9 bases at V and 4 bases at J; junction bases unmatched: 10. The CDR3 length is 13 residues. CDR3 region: CANPRQGWYEQYF. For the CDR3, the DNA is TGTGCCAACCCAAGACAGGGTTGGTACGAGCAGTACTTC.

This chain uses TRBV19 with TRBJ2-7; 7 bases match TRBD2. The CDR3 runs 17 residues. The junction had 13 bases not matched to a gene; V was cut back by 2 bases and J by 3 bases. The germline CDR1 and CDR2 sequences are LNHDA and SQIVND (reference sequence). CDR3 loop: CASSITYLAERVYEQYF. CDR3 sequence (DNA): TGTGCCAGTAGTATAACCTATCTAGCGGAGAGAGTCTACGAGCAGTACTTC.

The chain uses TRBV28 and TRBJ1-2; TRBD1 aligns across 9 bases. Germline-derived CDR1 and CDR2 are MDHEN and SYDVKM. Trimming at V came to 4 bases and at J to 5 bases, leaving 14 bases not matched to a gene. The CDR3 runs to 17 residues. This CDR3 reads CASSSSTNRGRSYGYTF. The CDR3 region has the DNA TGTGCCAGCAGTTCAAGCACCAACAGGGGGCGCTCGTATGGCTACACCTTC.

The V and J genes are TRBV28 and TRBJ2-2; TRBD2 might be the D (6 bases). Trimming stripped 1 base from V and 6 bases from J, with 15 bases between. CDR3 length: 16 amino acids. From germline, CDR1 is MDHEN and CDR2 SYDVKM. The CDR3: CASSLFRPGVAGELFF. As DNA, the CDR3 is TGTGCCAGCAGTTTATTCCGGCCGGGAGTGGCCGGGGAGCTGTTTTTT.

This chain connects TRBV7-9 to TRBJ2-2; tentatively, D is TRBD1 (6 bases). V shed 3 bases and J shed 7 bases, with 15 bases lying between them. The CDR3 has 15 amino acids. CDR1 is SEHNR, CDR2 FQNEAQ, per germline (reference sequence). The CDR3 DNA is TGTGCCAGCAGCTTGGGAACAGGGAGCCACGGGGAGCTGTTTTTT. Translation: CASSLGTGSHGELFF.

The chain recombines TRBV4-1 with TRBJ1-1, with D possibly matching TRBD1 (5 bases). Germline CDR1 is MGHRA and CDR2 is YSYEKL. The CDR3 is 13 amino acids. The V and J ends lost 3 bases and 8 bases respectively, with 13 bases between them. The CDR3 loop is CASSHVAGIEAFF. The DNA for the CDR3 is TGCGCCAGCAGCCATGTTGCAGGGATAGAAGCTTTCTTT.

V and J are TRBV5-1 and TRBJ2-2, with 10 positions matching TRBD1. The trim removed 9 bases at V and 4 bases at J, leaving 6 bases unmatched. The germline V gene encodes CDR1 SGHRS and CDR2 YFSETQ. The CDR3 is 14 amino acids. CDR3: CATGTGDITGELFF. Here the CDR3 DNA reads TGCGCCACCGGGACAGGGGATATCACCGGGGAGCTGTTTTTT.

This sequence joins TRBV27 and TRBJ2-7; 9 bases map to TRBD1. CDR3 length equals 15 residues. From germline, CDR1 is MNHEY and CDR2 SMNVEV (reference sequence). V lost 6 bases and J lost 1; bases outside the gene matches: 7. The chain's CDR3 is CASSPTGQGSYEQYF. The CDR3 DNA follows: TGTGCCAGCAGCCCGACCGGACAGGGGTCCTACGAGCAGTACTTC.

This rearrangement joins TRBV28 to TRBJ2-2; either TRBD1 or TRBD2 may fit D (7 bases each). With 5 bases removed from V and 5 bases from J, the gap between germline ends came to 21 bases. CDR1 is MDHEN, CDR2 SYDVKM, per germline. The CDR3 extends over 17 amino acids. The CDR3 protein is CASSPNRGSGRTGELFF. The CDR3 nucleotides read TGTGCCAGCAGTCCCAACAGGGGTAGCGGGCGGACCGGGGAGCTGTTTTTT.

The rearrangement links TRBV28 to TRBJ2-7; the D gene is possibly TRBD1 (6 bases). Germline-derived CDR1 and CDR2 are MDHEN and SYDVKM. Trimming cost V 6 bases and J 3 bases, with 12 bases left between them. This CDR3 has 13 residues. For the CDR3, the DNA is TGTGCCAGCAGCGGGACACTGAACTACGAGCAGTACTTC. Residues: CASSGTLNYEQYF.